This TCR beta chain comes out of a study of cytomegalovirus exposure and HLA in healthy donors (TCRdb year 2017). With regard to the full study: An earlier analysis of roughly 630 of the donors reported 250 to 350 Gb of sequence data and some 100 million unique TCR beta sequences from about 180 million T cells. The number of donors typed differed by locus, with about 620-630 for A, B, C, DRB1 and DQB1, roughly 520 for DQA1, under 610 for DPA1, and approximately 470 for DPB1. Alongside the repertoire data, information on donor age, sex, ethnicity and CMV serostatus was compiled. Besides the first cohort of under 700 subjects, a separate validation cohort made up of 120 different subjects was used. The study profiled the T cell repertoires of hundreds of subjects by immunosequencing and related them to cytomegalovirus serostatus. A later analysis re-analyzed previously published TCR beta repertoires from about 730 donors and added high-resolution HLA genotyping to study TCR occurrence patterns. Among around 400 genotyped donors of the cohort, an average of around 220,000 unique TCR beta nucleotide sequences was sequenced per donor, of which roughly 17% were non-productive. Roughly 5 DR-DQ haplotypes were handled as single units for association and clustering, since linkage in the cohort was strong. Of the 398 genotyped donors, 81% were placed in the genetic ancestry cluster associated with self-reported Caucasian donors. HLA typing included class I and class II loci at four-digit resolution. The study aimed to test whether signatures of past pathogen exposure could be identified by cataloging public T cell receptors. Every discovery cohort repertoire had been produced on one sequencing platform. The later analysis used no new phenotypic data to find candidate immune exposures, relying instead on TCR beta sequences and their occurrence across donors. To decide whether each TCR beta V gene segment behaved as functional or pseudogenic, an earlier analysis of approximately 590 of the donors relied on high-throughput TCR beta sequencing. In a later genetic analysis, genome-wide SNP genotypes for about three fifths of the roughly 670 donors were used, and that subset was treated as a discovery cohort. An early release covering some 640 HLA-typed donors comprised about 300 gigabases of sequencing data and roughly 85 million unique TCR sequences. To predict cytomegalovirus infection status, the study combined high-throughput TCR immunosequencing, statistical association of individual TCRs with disease status, and machine learning. Overall study results and their limits: Specific HLA alleles were associated with roughly 17,000 TCR beta sequences at a false discovery rate of 0.05 in a later analysis. The sequencing pipeline was judged likely to have produced a cluster of highly shared sequence variants as a technical artifact. Sequencing depth was assumed to be roughly uniform across donors in the presence/absence analyses, though that assumption may not hold. Because some donors lacked HLA typing at each locus, the association tests relied only on the typed subset. The cohort was sequenced for TCR beta chains only, and without alpha or paired-chain data the features that could be detected were limited. The study listed approximately 150 TCR beta chains as associated with cytomegalovirus. Assigning TCR associations to individual alleles was difficult when HLA alleles, especially DR and DQ, strongly co-occurred. In a later analysis, several top co-occurrence clusters were reported to appear linked to parvovirus B19, influenza, CMV and Epstein-Barr virus. Linkage disequilibrium might explain the correlated functional status among segregating V segments, but an unknown experimental factor could not be excluded. A later analysis found that most CMV-associated TCR beta chains appeared HLA-restricted, with HLA associations seemingly driven largely by CMV exposure. According to a later genetic analysis, donors in an Asian-associated ancestry cluster had fewer N-insertions in productive TCRs than the approximately 650-donor mean. A further reported finding was that TCR beta sequences accurately predicted the HLA-A and HLA-B alleles for most subjects in the first cohort. Broadly in line with IMGT annotations, most TCR beta V segments showed up in productive rearrangements about 87% or about 30% of the time in an earlier analysis of 450 to 750 of the donors. Cytomegalovirus status was reported to be diagnosed by the classifier with high specificity and sensitivity in both the original and validation cohorts. For the cohort, immune exposure information was limited to CMV serostatus. In a later analysis, HLA-associated TCR beta chains were found to be more clonally expanded and to have lower generation probabilities than equally common non-associated chains. Most TCR sequences were seen in very few donors, while some public TCRs were found in many individuals. In a later analysis, the rate of TCR association differed among HLA loci, with DRB1 alleles having the most associated TCRs and HLA-C alleles having the fewest. The earlier analysis of around 600 of the donors excluded fewer than 20 rarely observed V segments, including chromosome 9 orphons, because counts were too low. Because the 87-base-pair reads could not distinguish some IMGT-functional V segments, including TRBV6-2 and TRBV6-3, those segments were excluded. The authors suggested that the approach could potentially be extended to other disease states and immunological phenotypes. In vitro tests confirmed that three of the cytomegalovirus-associated TCR beta chains recognize cytomegalovirus antigens. An association between a missense DCLRE1C variant and V-gene and J-gene trimming of TCR beta chains was found in a later genetic analysis and replicated in an independent cohort.

Libraries were built with the immunoSEQ multiplex PCR assay. For the multiplex PCR, a mixture combining 60 forward primers for TCR Vbeta segments and 13 reverse primers for TCR Jbeta segments was used. Amplification of the CDR3 region of rearranged TCR beta genes was performed with a multiplex PCR assay on genomic DNA. The amplified TCR beta libraries were sequenced on the Illumina HiSeq System as 87-base-pair reads. Regarding the original processing steps: Across the roughly 670 repertoires, a later analysis counted some 81 million unique TCR beta chains, approximately 10 million of which were shared by at least two donors. Raw reads were error-corrected and collapsed into unique sequences by a nearest-neighbor algorithm in which closely related sequences were merged to remove PCR and sequencing errors. To assign V, D and J gene segments, CDR3 sequences were aligned to IMGT reference sequences. For a sequence to be retained, a match of at least six nucleotides to both a V gene segment and a J gene segment was required. A rearrangement counted as productive if the CDR3 had no stop codons and remained in frame with V and J, and every other rearrangement counted as non-productive. CDR3 was defined by IMGT convention, running from the second conserved V-encoded cysteine to the conserved J-encoded phenylalanine. In an earlier analysis of roughly 580 of the donors, sequences lacking an unambiguous match to a single V gene segment were excluded. In an earlier analysis of 587 of the donors, V segments were called functional above 56.7% productive rearrangements and were called segregating when the between-donor standard deviation exceeded 5%. To diagnose cytomegalovirus status from the catalog of TCR beta chain sequences, a statistical classification framework was built. V and J gene assignment, in a later analysis, came from comparing TCR nucleotide sequences with IMGT/GENE-DB human TR gene sequences. In a later analysis, CDR3 sequences and most-parsimonious VDJ recombination scenarios were assigned using the TCRdist pipeline. In a later analysis, each TCR beta chain was defined by its CDR3 amino acid sequence together with its V-gene family, and reads without a unique V-gene family were excluded. To address suspected cross-contamination and a sequencing artifact, a later analysis removed a few hundred highly shared, low-generation-probability nucleotide sequences. A later analysis calculated a clonal expansion index for each public chain from normalized within-repertoire ranks of inferred template counts. Generation probabilities in a later analysis came from a VDJ recombination model fitted to out-of-frame rearrangements, and those results were checked against IGoR. A later analysis scored TCR-TCR, TCR-HLA and TCR-CMV co-occurrence with hypergeometric tests, applying a repertoire-size bias correction to TCR pairs. To estimate false discovery rates, a later analysis permuted the HLA or CMV assignments 20 times. In a later analysis, co-occurring TCRs were grouped using DBSCAN, and TCRdist sequence similarity was added for clustering within HLA-allele-positive subsets. Co-occurrence clustering excluded repertoires with fewer than 30,000 or more than 120,000 public chains, plus five with anomalous nucleotide sharing. TCRdb took over this immuneACCESS table, retaining in-frame rearrangements with V and J assigned. Such tables are incomplete; in checked studies, under half of the missing clones stem from an unresolved V gene, and the remainder is unexplained. From that table come the V and J calls and clone size; the DNA was used to work out D and trimming. Present in this sample are about 180,000 clones, 70% to 80% of which were seen just once. The ten largest account for roughly 1.5% of the sample.

The cohort consisted of 666 healthy bone marrow donors. Cohort members were all nominally healthy when sampled, although unrecorded immune exposures were likely present. The donor was CMV seronegative and belonged to the group of several hundred seronegative cohort members. A peripheral blood sample was collected from each donor, and TCR beta sequencing was performed on peripheral blood mononuclear cells. The Qiagen DNeasy Blood Extraction Kit was used to extract genomic DNA from the blood cell samples. The germline V gene specifies LGHNA as CDR1 and YSLEER as CDR2. CDR3 length: 17 amino acids, cysteine to phenylalanine. Only CDR3 DNA is held: 51 bases, read in frame from base 1. Trimming takes 5 bases from V and 0 bases from J, and the germline ends sit 16 bases apart. This clone was counted a few times. Which antigen it targets is not known. Within one base of it there is no much larger clone, and no base qualities were kept.

The chain is made from TRBV4-3 and TRBJ2-2; TRBD2 might be the D gene, on 7 matching bases. This TCR was sampled from a man between 18 and 35 years old in good health and CMV-seronegative. Sequencing input: PBMCs. The DNA sequence is as follows: TGCGCCAGCAGCTTGGGCGGGGGCCCCGCGAACACCGGGGAGCTGTTTTTT. This is translated as CASSLGGGPANTGELFF.